This T cell receptor beta chain is from a study of T cell responses to AZD1222 COVID-19 vaccine. For this clone: What it binds is unknown.

Sequenced by immunoSEQ multiplex PCR; TCRdb stores in-frame clones only, minus some. The top ten clones hold about 10% of a sample with 200,000 or so clones, approximately 92% of them seen once. Findings of the study overall: Donor demographics were predominantly white British with a female majority; clonal diversity may be underestimated. Targeting of unmutated variant regions was reportedly seen in nearly half of spike-specific TCRs.

The sequencing here drew on peripheral blood, taken on day 0 of AZD1222 vaccination. The TCR comes from an adult in good health.

In nucleotides, the CDR3 is TGTGCCAGCAGTTCACAGGGGGTGCGAGCTTTCTTT. Translation: CASSSQGVRAFF. V usage is TRBV28 and J usage is TRBJ1-1, with TRBD1 matching over 8 bases. Per germline, CDR1 MDHEN and CDR2 SYDVKM. The CDR3 runs 12 residues. V was pared by 4 bases and J by 10 bases, with 5 bases of the junction left unmatched.